This T cell receptor beta chain is drawn from a study of tumor and adjacent non-tumor tissue in lung cancer. Study details: There were approximately twelve adenocarcinoma, a couple of squamous cell carcinoma and 1 small cell lung cancer cases. Study-wide findings and caveats: TCR diversity was significantly greater in tumor than normal lung tissue. Normal lung showed higher cumulative top 100 clone frequency than tumor. Shorter survival was associated with higher TCR diversity in tumors.

Deletions cut 0 bases from V and 7 bases from J, with 10 bases between. CDR1 is SGHNT, CDR2 YYREEE, per germline (reference sequence). This CDR3 has 13 amino acids. The library came from three nested PCR rounds adapted from ARM-PCR protocols. TCRdb re-called the multiplex PCR reads with MiXCR, one entry per CDR3 protein. The sample lists 40,000 to 45,000 distinct CDR3 sequences; roughly 62% were seen once. No cell sorting was done before RNA was extracted from the tissue. More than 3 cm separated this lung sample from the edge of the tumor. This clonotype is categorized as large (0.1 to 1%). Its antigen is unknown.

This receptor was taken from a woman in her forties with non-small cell lung cancer. The V call is TRBV5-4, the J call TRBJ1-2; D remains ambiguous. Source material: distant non-tumor lung tissue. CDR3 DNA sequence: TGTGCCAGCAGCTTGGCGGGGAAAGGTGGCTACACCTTC. It codes for CASSLAGKGGYTF.